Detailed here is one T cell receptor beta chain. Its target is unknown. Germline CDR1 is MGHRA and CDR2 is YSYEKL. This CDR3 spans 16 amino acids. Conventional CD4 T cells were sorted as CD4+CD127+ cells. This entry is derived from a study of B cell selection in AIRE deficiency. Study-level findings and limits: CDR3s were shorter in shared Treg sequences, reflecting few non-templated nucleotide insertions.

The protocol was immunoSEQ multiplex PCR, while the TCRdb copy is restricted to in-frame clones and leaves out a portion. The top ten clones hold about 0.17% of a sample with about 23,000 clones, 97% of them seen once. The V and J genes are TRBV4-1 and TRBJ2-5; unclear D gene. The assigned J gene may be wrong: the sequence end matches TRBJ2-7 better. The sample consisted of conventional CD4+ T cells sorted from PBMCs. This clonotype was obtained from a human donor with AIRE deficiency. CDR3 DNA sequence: TGCGCCAGCAGCCAAGATCTCGCCCTTCTGGGGTACGAGCAGTACTTC. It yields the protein CASSQDLALLGYEQYF.